Listed below are T cell receptor beta chains from one sample, sequenced in a study of early T cells in non-severe SARS-CoV-2 infection. From the 5' RACE reads, TCRdb called clonotypes with MiXCR, one entry per CDR3 protein. Here the sample spans nearly 30,000 distinct CDR3 sequences, 5.7% being singletons. Input material: whole blood. These receptors came from an adult who was a healthcare worker with PCR-confirmed SARS-CoV-2 infection or an uninfected control (not recorded which). Both conserved end residues are part of each CDR3. The D gene is left open where the match is weak. Expanded clones are given a class, and other clones once, few, many or no size at all.

d_gene	j_gene	v_gene	abundance	CDR3aa	CDR3nt
TRBD1	TRBJ1-6	TRBV19	medium-sized	CASKRQGAISPLHF	TGTGCCAGTAAAAGACAGGGGGCGATTTCACCCCTCCACTTT
.	TRBJ1-4	TRBV7-9	few	CASSFIRAATNEKLFF	TGTGCCAGCAGCTTCATTAGGGCAGCAACTAATGAAAAACTGTTTTTT
.	TRBJ1-2	TRBV28	.	CASRTGPGYTF	TGTGCCAGCAGAACAGGACCGGGCTACACCTTC
.	TRBJ2-7	TRBV5-1	.	CASSVPQGYEQYF	TGCGCCAGCAGCGTTCCCCAAGGCTACGAGCAGTACTTC
.	TRBJ2-5	TRBV29-1	many	CSVEDRGEYQETQYF	TGCAGCGTTGAAGATCGGGGAGAGTACCAAGAGACCCAGTACTTC
.	TRBJ1-1	TRBV6-5	many	CASSVRYTEAFF	TGTGCCAGCAGCGTCAGATACACTGAAGCTTTCTTT
TRBD1	TRBJ2-3	TRBV29-1	few	CSVGRNRGSTDTQYF	TGCAGCGTTGGCCGAAACAGGGGAAGCACAGATACGCAGTATTTT
.	TRBJ1-1	TRBV7-9	many	CASSLEEWRTEAFF	TGTGCCAGCAGCTTAGAGGAATGGAGGACTGAAGCTTTCTTT
.	TRBJ1-1	TRBV20-1	few	CSAIFYTVTNTEAFF	TGCAGTGCTATTTTTTATACAGTAACGAACACTGAAGCTTTCTTT
.	TRBJ2-3	TRBV7-2	.	CASSLERVPDTQYF	TGTGCCAGCAGCTTAGAAAGGGTGCCAGATACGCAGTATTTT
.	TRBJ1-1	TRBV20-1	few	CSARDLSRGLTTEAFF	TGCAGTGCTAGAGATCTCTCAAGGGGGTTGACCACTGAAGCTTTCTTT
TRBD2	TRBJ2-1	TRBV7-8	many	CASSFRRGGLNEQFF	TGTGCCAGCAGCTTCCGGCGGGGGGGCCTTAATGAGCAGTTCTTC
.	TRBJ1-4	TRBV5-5	.	CASSYYSAEKLFF	TGTGCCAGCAGCTACTATTCCGCTGAAAAACTGTTTTTT
.	TRBJ2-7	TRBV12-3/TRBV12-4	many	CASSDVGHFYEQYF	TGTGCCAGCAGTGACGTGGGACACTTCTACGAGCAGTACTTC
TRBD2	TRBJ2-5	TRBV5-1	many	CASSSLGLAGQETQYF	TGCGCCAGCAGCTCACTCGGACTAGCGGGGCAAGAGACCCAGTACTTC
.	TRBJ1-2	TRBV12-3/TRBV12-4	many	CASSLASGANGYTF	TGTGCCAGCAGTTTAGCCTCAGGGGCTAACGGCTACACCTTC
.	TRBJ2-2	TRBV12-3/TRBV12-4	many	CASTPHEGSPNTGELFF	TGTGCCAGCACCCCCCATGAGGGCTCCCCGAACACCGGTGAGCTGTTTTTT
.	TRBJ2-5	TRBV29-1	.	CCASPQETQYF	TGCTGCGCTTCGCCCCAAGAGACCCAGTACTTC
TRBD1	TRBJ1-2	TRBV29-1	many	CSVDPADRDWGYTF	TGCAGCGTTGACCCCGCAGACAGGGATTGGGGCTACACCTTC
.	TRBJ2-7	TRBV7-9	many	CASSVGGAYEQYF	TGTGCCAGCAGCGTAGGGGGTGCCTACGAGCAGTACTTC